These 20 T cell receptor beta chains were all obtained from the same sample, sequenced in a study of regulatory T cells in long-lasting Graves disease. Arm-PCR of CDR3 regions with iRepertoire HTBI primers generated TCR beta libraries. TCRdb re-analysed the multiplex PCR reads in MiXCR, keeping a single row per CDR3 protein. The table records fewer than 550,000 distinct CDR3 sequences, 15% to 20% of them present only once. Time point of the sample: newly diagnosed GD, antithyroid drugs for less than 3 months. TCR sequences were obtained from RNA taken from PBMCs. The same sample was also used in a study of T cells in Graves' hyperthyroidism and ophthalmopathy.

The material was peripheral blood mononuclear cells (PBMCs), obtained at new diagnosis, from a patient treated with antithyroid drugs. These receptors originate from a woman aged 40-65 years with Graves disease.

The chain has TRBV28 and TRBJ1-5, with 8 bases lining up with TRBD1. CDR1 and CDR2 from the germline V gene are MDHEN and SYDVKM. V gave up 6 bases and J gave up 0 bases; unmatched junction bases: 7. The CDR3 extends over 16 amino acids. The CDR3 sequence is CASRTGGGPSNQPQHF. Here the CDR3 DNA reads TGTGCCAGCAGAACAGGGGGGGGTCCTAGCAATCAGCCCCAGCATTTT.

This clonotype has a single count. This chain uses TRBV18 with TRBJ1-2; TRBD1 might be the D (5 bases). Looked up from germline, CDR1 is KGHSH and CDR2 is LQKENI. The V end was cut by 3 bases, the J end by 3 bases, with 14 bases between. The CDR3 loop spans 15 amino acids. The CDR3 sequence: CASSPLGHAHYGYTF. Here the CDR3 DNA reads TGTGCCAGCTCACCGCTAGGACACGCTCACTATGGCTACACCTTC.

The chain employs TRBV12-3 or TRBV12-4 and TRBJ2-1; 12 bases are a match to TRBD2. The CDR3 has 17 amino acids. Unmatched junction bases numbered 9, after V lost 7 bases and J lost 2 bases. The CDR3 nucleotides read TGTGCCAGCACCCCTGAACTAGCGGGGGGCACCTACAATGAGCAGTTCTTC. Amino acid sequence: CASTPELAGGTYNEQFF.

This clonotype was detected a few times. The chain uses TRBV6-1 and TRBJ1-3; the match to TRBD1 covers 9 bases. CDR1 MNHNS and CDR2 SASEGT come from the germline V gene. Trimming cost V 6 bases and J 0 bases; bases outside gene matches: 6. The CDR3 is 16 amino acids. CDR3 sequence (DNA): TGTGCCAGCAGAAAAGCGACAGGGGGCTCTGGAAACACCATATATTTT. This encodes CASRKATGGSGNTIYF.

The chain uses TRBV28 and TRBJ2-7; D not certain. From germline, CDR1 is MDHEN and CDR2 SYDVKM. There are 12 residues in the CDR3. The V and J ends lost 3 bases and 6 bases respectively, with 9 bases between them. CDR3 sequence (DNA): TGTGCCAGCAGTTTTTTGGGGATCGAGCAGTACTTC. Amino acids: CASSFLGIEQYF.

Many counts were recorded for this clonotype. V usage is TRBV7-8 and J usage is TRBJ1-1, with D unclear. Germline CDR1 and CDR2: SGHVS and FQNEAQ. Deletions cut 6 bases from V and 4 bases from J, with 15 bases between. The CDR3 is 14 amino acids. The CDR3 bases are TGTGCCAGCAGTCCATCATCGGGCAGCACTGAAGCTTTCTTT. Translated, it gives CASSPSSGSTEAFF.

This clonotype was picked up many times. The rearrangement links TRBV11-3 to TRBJ1-1, with D possibly matching TRBD1 (5 bases). Trimming took 5 bases from V and 1 from J, leaving 17 bases between them. This CDR3 region has 16 residues. Germline V gene lookup returns CDR1 SGHNT and CDR2 YENEEA. CDR3 nucleotides: TGTGCCAGCAGCCCCGGGTATAGGGGTTCGAACACTGAAGCTTTCTTT. Amino acid sequence: CASSPGYRGSNTEAFF.

This clonotype came up many times. The chain uses TRBV27 and TRBJ1-5; D possibly corresponds to TRBD1 (5 bases). The CDR3 length is 14 residues. CDR1 and CDR2 from the germline V gene are MNHEY and SMNVEV (reference sequence). V lost 6 bases, J lost 6 bases, and 15 bases lay in between. CDR3 bases: TGTGCCAGCAGGCCCGTCTCAGGGAGTCAGCCCCAGCATTTT. This sequence encodes CASRPVSGSQPQHF.

This clonotype was counted between two and nine times. This chain links TRBV20-1 with TRBJ1-5, with TRBD1 matching 11 bases. V lost 1 base and J lost 7; bases outside the gene matches: 12. CDR1 and CDR2 from the germline V gene are DFQATT and SNEGSKA (reference sequence). The CDR3 length is 17 residues. CDR3 region: CSARAGTGGLGGQPQHF. In nucleotides, the CDR3 is TGCAGTGCTAGAGCCGGGACAGGGGGTTTGGGGGGACAGCCCCAGCATTTT.

At least ten counts were recorded for this clonotype. This chain joins TRBV5-4 and TRBJ2-5, with 9 bases that match TRBD2. This CDR3 region has 14 residues. Unmatched junction bases numbered 3, after V lost 4 bases and J lost 2 bases. CDR1 is SGHNT, CDR2 YYREEE, per germline (reference sequence). CDR3 sequence reads: CASSRGLAQETQYF. CDR3 DNA: TGTGCCAGCAGCCGGGGACTAGCTCAAGAGACCCAGTACTTC.

This clonotype appeared many times. J is TRBJ2-1 and V is TRBV12-3 or TRBV12-4; perhaps TRBD1 as D (5 bases). Trimming removed 5 bases at V and 8 bases at J, with 19 bases between. CDR3 size: 15 residues. Here the CDR3 reads CASSQKVGVADEQFF. For the CDR3, the DNA is TGTGCCAGCAGTCAAAAGGTAGGGGTTGCCGATGAGCAGTTCTTC.

This clonotype showed up many times. This sequence joins TRBV12-3 or TRBV12-4 and TRBJ2-5, with TRBD1 matching over 9 bases. Trimming removed 3 bases from V and 3 bases from J; junction bases left unmatched: 2. The CDR3 totals 14 residues. CDR3 amino acids: CASSFGQGKETQYF. Written as DNA, the CDR3 is TGTGCCAGCAGTTTTGGACAGGGGAAAGAGACCCAGTACTTC.

This clonotype was detected ten times or more. The gene calls are TRBV12-3 or TRBV12-4 and TRBJ2-7; D might be TRBD1 (5 bases). The V end was cut by 4 bases, the J end by 5 bases, with 12 bases between. This CDR3 contains 13 residues. In DNA, the CDR3 is TGTGCCAGCAGTTATGGGGCTAGAGACGAGCAGTACTTC. It yields the protein CASSYGARDEQYF.

This clonotype has at least ten counts. The V gene is TRBV3-1, the J gene TRBJ2-1, with D possibly being TRBD1 (7 bases). Germline V gene lookup returns CDR1 LGHDT and CDR2 YNNKEL (reference sequence). The CDR3 is 14 amino acids. V lost 1 base and J lost 10, with 14 bases in between. In DNA, the CDR3 is TGTGCCAGCAGCCAAGTTGGAGGGGGCGCGGAGCAGTTCTTC. Translated, it gives CASSQVGGGAEQFF.

The gene calls are TRBV12-3 or TRBV12-4 and TRBJ2-7, with 11 bases fitting TRBD1. Losses at the gene ends were 5 bases for V and 0 bases for J; bases not matched to a gene: 9. CDR3 length: 17 amino acids. CDR3 region: CASSGTGGSSLSYEQYF. The CDR3 DNA reads as TGTGCCAGCAGTGGGACAGGGGGTTCTTCCCTCTCCTACGAGCAGTACTTC.

This clonotype was counted at least ten times. The rearrangement links TRBV12-3 or TRBV12-4 to TRBJ1-1, with TRBD1 matching over 7 bases. J lost 6 bases, V lost 11 bases, and 12 bases had no gene match. The CDR3 spans 13 residues. CDR3 nucleotide sequence: TGTGCCGTAAAGACAGGGTCCCTCCCTGAAGCTTTCTTT. Protein product: CAVKTGSLPEAFF.

CDR3 loop: CASAPGTAQHGYTF. The CDR3 DNA is TGTGCCAGTGCCCCAGGGACAGCACAGCATGGCTACACCTTC. J is TRBJ1-2 and V is TRBV27; 7 bases agree with TRBD1. Germline loops: CDR1 MNHEY, CDR2 SMNVEV (reference sequence). V gave up 9 bases and J gave up 6 bases; unmatched junction bases: 13. This CDR3 is 14 amino acids long.

V gene TRBV4-1 combines with J gene TRBJ2-2; 10 nucleotides agree with TRBD2. Germline V lookup: CDR1 MGHRA, CDR2 YSYEKL. The J segment lost 8 bases and the V segment lost 0 bases, leaving 3 bases of the junction unmatched. The CDR3 is made up of 15 amino acids. This CDR3 reads CASSQEAGGKGELFF. The CDR3 nucleotides are TGCGCCAGCAGCCAAGAAGCGGGGGGGAAGGGGGAGCTGTTTTTT.

The rearrangement uses TRBV5-1 and TRBJ2-1; TRBD2 aligns across 16 bases. Germline lookup yields CDR1 SGHRS and CDR2 YFSETQ. The CDR3 is 18 residues long. V lost 4 bases, J lost 2 bases, and 6 bases stayed unmatched. The CDR3 spells CASSAGTSGGEAYNEQFF. CDR3 bases: TGCGCCAGCAGCGCGGGGACTAGCGGGGGGGAAGCCTACAATGAGCAGTTCTTC.

Ten or more counts support this clonotype. The chain recombines TRBV7-2 with TRBJ1-1; D unclear. The V gene's germline CDR1 is SGHTA and CDR2 FQGNSA. Trimming took 1 base from V and 0 from J, leaving 6 bases between them. The CDR3 has 14 amino acids. The CDR3: CASSLEQLNTEAFF. The CDR3 DNA sequence: TGTGCCAGCAGCTTAGAACAGTTGAACACTGAAGCTTTCTTT.